The T cell receptor (beta chain) under discussion was sequenced for a study of blood T cell repertoires in COVID-19 (TCRdb year 2020). Concerning the study at large: Collaborator samples came from the United States, Italy and Spain and covered acute and convalescent phases of COVID-19. The material from the prospective study consisted of cDNA or gDNA derived from T cells, B-cell-depleted T cells, or PBMCs. Deeply sampled blood TCRbeta repertoires from subjects exposed to, actively infected with, or recovered from COVID-19 were included in the dataset. The repertoires were made available in a free public database intended to serve as a resource for research on the immune response to SARS-CoV-2. Samples were obtained from the ongoing ImmuneRACE study (first 160 participants) and from 950 to 1,500 subjects provided by 6 global collaborators. Nearly every sample came with metadata listing a de-identified subject ID, COVID-19 status, age in years and sex. HLA class I and class II types, where available, came from metadata supplied by the sample provider rather than from assay-based typing. Study-wide findings and limitations: The quantity of clinical and demographic metadata differed by source and by participant and was supplied without curation.

The CDR3, cysteine through phenylalanine, is 16 amino acids long. The sequence is cut down to CDR3 DNA, 48 bases in frame from base 1. In the prospective study, participants were roughly 18 to 100 years old, resided in 25 or so geographic areas of the United States, and were enrolled through a virtual design. Cohort assignment in the prospective study relied on participant-reported clinical history from a screening survey and a study questionnaire. Each participant in the prospective study had whole blood, serum and a nasopharyngeal or oropharyngeal swab collected by mobile phlebotomists. Over a roughly two-month period, participants in the prospective study had the option of providing additional blood draws and questionnaires. Before DNA extraction, blood samples from the prospective study were shipped at room temperature or frozen. About this clone: Which antigen it targets is not known. One base away there is no much larger clone; base qualities are not given.

TCRbeta CDR3 regions were amplified from genomic DNA by means of the immunoSEQ Assay, a bias-controlled multiplex PCR. The authors processed their data as follows. The number of nucleated cells in each sample was estimated from the amplification of reference gene primers within the assay. To quantify the absolute abundance of each unique TCRbeta CDR3 rearrangement, sequence reads were collapsed and filtered. For each sample, productive Simpson clonality was calculated by taking the square root of Simpson's diversity index across productive rearrangements. TCRdb holds this immuneACCESS table with in-frame rearrangements only. Some clones are missing; in checked studies, unresolved V genes explain under half, and the rest has no known cause. V and J calls and clone size are given by that table; D and trimming were obtained from the DNA. A total of around 300,000 clones appear in this sample, almost 90% of them only once. The biggest ten clones account for 1.7% of the sample.

The origin of this receptor is a woman between 18 and 29 years old with acute COVID-19. Sequencing was done on a sample of PBMCs or T cells enriched from blood (not recorded which). The receptor chain draws on TRBV21-1 and TRBJ2-1; TRBD1 is the table's D call and was not checked against the DNA. TRBV21-1 is a known pseudogene. The DNA sequence reads TGTGCCAGCAGTGAGAAGGGGAACACTGGGTACAATGAGCAGTTCTTC. Its protein product is CASSEKGNTGYNEQFF.